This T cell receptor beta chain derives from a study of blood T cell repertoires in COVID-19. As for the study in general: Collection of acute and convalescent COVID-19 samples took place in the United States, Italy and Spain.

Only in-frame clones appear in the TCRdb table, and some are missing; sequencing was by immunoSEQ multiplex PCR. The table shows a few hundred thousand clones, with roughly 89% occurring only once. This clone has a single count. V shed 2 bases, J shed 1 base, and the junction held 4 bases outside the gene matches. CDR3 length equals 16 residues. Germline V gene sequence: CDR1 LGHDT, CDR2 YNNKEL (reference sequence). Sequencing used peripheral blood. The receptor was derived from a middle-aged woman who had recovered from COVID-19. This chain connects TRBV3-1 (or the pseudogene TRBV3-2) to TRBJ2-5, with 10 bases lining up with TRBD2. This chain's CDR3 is CASSQRLAGTQETQYF. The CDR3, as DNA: TGTGCCAGCAGCCAACGACTAGCGGGCACCCAAGAGACCCAGTACTTC.